This T cell receptor (beta chain) was found in a study of blood T cells in healthy people across ages. Overall study: Template switching captured about one barcoded beta molecule per two T cells.

This clonotype was detected only a few times. The CDR3 spans 15 residues. Germline values: CDR1 MNHEY, CDR2 SMNVEV (reference sequence). With 3 bases clipped from V and 8 bases from J, the junction kept 8 bases outside the gene matches. Together with a sample-barcoded 5' primer, a J-beta primer mix was included in a second PCR lasting about 7 to 12 cycles. MiXCR, run by TCRdb on the 5' RACE reads, gives a single entry per CDR3 protein. The sample has about 650,000 distinct CDR3 sequences; around 32% are singletons. Per sample, at least 6 micrograms of total RNA were extracted. The rearrangement joins TRBV27 to TRBJ1-2; 11 bases map to TRBD1. The specimen was blood. This TCR was recovered from a woman of 80 years or more in good health. The CDR3 coding sequence is TGTGCCAGCAGTTTTGGACAGGGGGCCTTCGAAGGCTACACCTTC. This translates into CASSFGQGAFEGYTF.